A single sample is the source of the 5 T cell receptor beta chains below, sequenced in a study of Tregs in tolerant kidney transplant recipients. This table comes from immunoSEQ multiplex PCR, and its TCRdb copy is limited to in-frame clones, with some not included. The repertoire consists of around 77,000 clones, with around 98% occurring once and the leading ten covering approximately 0.52%. The sequenced sample was CD4+ T cells from blood, obtained before the transplant. The receptors originated from a human donor who received a combined kidney and bone marrow transplant.

The chain combines TRBV12-5 with TRBJ2-2; 11 bases are shared with TRBD2. Germline V gene data show CDR1 as LGHNT and CDR2 as FRNRAP. J was trimmed by 1 base and V by 1 base; bases with no gene match: 2. The CDR3 totals 17 residues. The CDR3 sequence is CASGLATSGRNTGELFF. CDR3 in DNA: TGTGCTAGTGGTTTGGCCACTAGCGGGAGGAACACCGGGGAGCTGTTTTTT. Together with reference TRBV12-5 and TRBJ2-2, the CDR3 gives the full variable domain: DARVTQTPRHKVTEMGQEVTMRCQPILGHNTVFWYRQTMMQGLELLAYFRNRAPLDDSGMPKDRFSAEMPDATLATLKIQPSEPRDSAVYFCASGLATSGRNTGELFFGEGSRLTVL.

This chain connects TRBV5-1 to TRBJ2-7; the match to TRBD2 covers 8 bases. This CDR3 contains 15 residues. In germline, CDR1 is SGHRS, CDR2 YFSETQ. V lost 3 bases, J lost 7 bases, and 12 bases stayed unmatched. The CDR3 DNA reads TGCGCCAGCAGCTGGGATACTAGCGGTTCTCAGGAGCAGTACTTC. This gives the protein CASSWDTSGSQEQYF.

The DNA for the CDR3 is TGTGCCAGCTCCCCAGGACAGGGTCGATTAACCGGGGAGCTGTTTTTT. It codes for CASSPGQGRLTGELFF. The rearrangement links TRBV18 to TRBJ2-2, with 8 bases lining up with TRBD1. V shed 6 bases, J shed 5 bases, and the junction held 11 bases outside the gene matches. The germline CDR1 and CDR2 sequences are KGHSH and LQKENI. The CDR3 runs to 16 residues.

This chain uses TRBV7-9 with TRBJ2-3; 12 nucleotides match TRBD1. V trimming: 3 bases; J trimming: 6 bases; junction bases outside the gene matches: 7. Germline values: CDR1 SEHNR, CDR2 FQNEAQ (reference sequence). The CDR3 covers 16 residues. The CDR3 spells CASSFPGQGASDTQYF. For the CDR3, the DNA is TGTGCCAGCAGCTTCCCGGGACAGGGGGCTTCCGATACGCAGTATTTT.

The CDR3 region is CASNPLRTSTDTQYF. Written as DNA, the CDR3 is TGTGCCAGCAACCCTCTCCGGACTAGCACAGATACGCAGTATTTT. The chain joins TRBV5-6 to TRBJ2-3, with D tentatively TRBD2 (5 bases). The germline V gene encodes CDR1 SGHDT and CDR2 YYEEEE. Trimming took off 6 bases at V and 0 bases at J, with 14 bases between the two ends. There are 15 residues in the CDR3.